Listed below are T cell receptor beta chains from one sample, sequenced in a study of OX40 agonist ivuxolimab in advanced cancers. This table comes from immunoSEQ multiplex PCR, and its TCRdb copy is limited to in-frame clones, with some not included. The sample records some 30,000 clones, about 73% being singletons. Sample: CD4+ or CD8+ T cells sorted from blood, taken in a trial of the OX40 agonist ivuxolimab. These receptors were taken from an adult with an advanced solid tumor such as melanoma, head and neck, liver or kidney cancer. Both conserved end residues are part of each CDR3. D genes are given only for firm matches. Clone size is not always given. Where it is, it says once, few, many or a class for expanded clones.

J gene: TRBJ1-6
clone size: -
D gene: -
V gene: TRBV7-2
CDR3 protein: CASSWPRDSPLHF
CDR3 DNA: TGTGCCAGCAGCTGGCCCAGGGATTCACCCCTCCACTTT

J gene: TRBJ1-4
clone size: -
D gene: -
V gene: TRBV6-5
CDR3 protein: CASSYGEKLFF
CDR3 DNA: TGTGCCAGCAGTTACGGTGAAAAACTGTTTTTT

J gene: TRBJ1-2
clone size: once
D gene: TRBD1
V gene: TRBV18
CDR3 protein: CASSPTNRGSYGYTF
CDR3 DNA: TGTGCCAGCTCACCAACCAACAGGGGCTCCTATGGCTACACCTTC

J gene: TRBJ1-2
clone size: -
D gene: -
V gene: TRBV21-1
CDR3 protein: CASSKSGRFSSNYGYTF
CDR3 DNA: TGTGCCAGCAGCAAGTCGGGGCGGTTTAGCTCTAACTATGGCTACACCTTC

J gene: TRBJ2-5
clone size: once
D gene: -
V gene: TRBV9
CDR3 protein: CASSPPTGRGETQYF
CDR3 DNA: TGTGCCAGCAGCCCCCCCACGGGTAGGGGAGAGACCCAGTACTTC

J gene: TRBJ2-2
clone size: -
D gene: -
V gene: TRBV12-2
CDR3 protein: CASRLAVGTGELFF
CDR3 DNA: TGTGCAAGTCGCTTAGCGGTGGGAACCGGGGAGCTGTTTTTT

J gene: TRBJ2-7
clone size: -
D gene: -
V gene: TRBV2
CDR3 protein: CASSGLRGGSYEQYF
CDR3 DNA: TGTGCCAGCAGTGGCTTACGGGGAGGCTCCTACGAGCAGTACTTC

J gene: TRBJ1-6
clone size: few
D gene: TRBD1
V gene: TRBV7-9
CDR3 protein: CASSRGQENSPLHF
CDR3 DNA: TGTGCCAGCAGCCGGGGACAGGAGAATTCACCCCTCCACTTT

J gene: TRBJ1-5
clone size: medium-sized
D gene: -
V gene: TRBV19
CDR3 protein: CATDDNGGNQPQHF
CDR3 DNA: TGTGCCACCGATGACAACGGTGGCAATCAGCCCCAGCATTTT

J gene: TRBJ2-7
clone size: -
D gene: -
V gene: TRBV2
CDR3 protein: CASRGQGYYEQYF
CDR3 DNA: TGTGCCAGCCGGGGCCAGGGCTACTACGAGCAGTACTTC

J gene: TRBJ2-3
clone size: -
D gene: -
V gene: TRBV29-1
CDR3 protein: CSVEGRTDTQYF
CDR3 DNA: TGCAGCGTGGAGGGGAGGACAGATACGCAGTATTTT

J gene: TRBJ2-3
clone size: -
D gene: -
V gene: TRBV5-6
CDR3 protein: CASSFVGEDTQYF
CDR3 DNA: TGTGCCAGCAGCTTCGTGGGGGAAGATACGCAGTATTTT

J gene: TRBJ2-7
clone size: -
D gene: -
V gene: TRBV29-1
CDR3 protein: CSVVLAYEQYF
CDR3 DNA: TGCAGCGTTGTCCTGGCCTACGAGCAGTACTTC

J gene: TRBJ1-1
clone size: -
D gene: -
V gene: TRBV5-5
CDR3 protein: CASSFMGKGTEAFF
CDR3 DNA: TGTGCCAGCAGCTTCATGGGAAAAGGCACTGAAGCTTTCTTT

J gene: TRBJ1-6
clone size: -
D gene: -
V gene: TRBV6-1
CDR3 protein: CASSETVSYNSPLHF
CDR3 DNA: TGTGCCAGCAGTGAAACAGTCTCCTATAATTCACCCCTCCACTTT

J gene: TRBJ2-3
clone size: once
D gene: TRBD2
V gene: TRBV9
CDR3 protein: CASSVAGSGSSSTDTQYF
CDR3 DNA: TGTGCCAGCAGCGTAGCCGGTAGCGGGAGCTCTAGCACAGATACGCAGTATTTT

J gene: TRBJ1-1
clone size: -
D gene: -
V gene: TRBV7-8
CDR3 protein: CASSLAHTQNTEAFF
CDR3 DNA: TGTGCCAGCAGCTTAGCGCACACGCAGAACACTGAAGCTTTCTTT

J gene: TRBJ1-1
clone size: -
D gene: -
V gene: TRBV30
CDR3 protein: CAWRRHQNTEAFF
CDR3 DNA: TGTGCCTGGAGGCGACATCAGAACACTGAAGCTTTCTTT

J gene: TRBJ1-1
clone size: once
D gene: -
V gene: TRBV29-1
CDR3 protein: CSVVKGDTEAFF
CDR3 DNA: TGCAGCGTTGTAAAGGGGGACACTGAAGCTTTCTTT

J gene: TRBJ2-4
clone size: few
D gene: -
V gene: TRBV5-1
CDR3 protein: CASSLLSENIQYF
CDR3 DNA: TGCGCCAGCAGCTTGTTGTCCGAAAACATTCAGTACTTC

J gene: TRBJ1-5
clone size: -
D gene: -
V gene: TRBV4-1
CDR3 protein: CASSQDGAYNQPQHF
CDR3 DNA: TGCGCCAGCAGCCAAGATGGGGCTTACAATCAGCCCCAGCATTTT

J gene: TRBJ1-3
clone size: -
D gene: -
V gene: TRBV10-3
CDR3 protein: CAIRKQGANTIYF
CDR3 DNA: TGTGCCATCAGAAAACAGGGAGCGAACACCATATATTTT

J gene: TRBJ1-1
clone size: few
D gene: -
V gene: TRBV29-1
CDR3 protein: CSVEDPVEDRAFF
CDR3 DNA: TGCAGCGTTGAAGACCCCGTGGAGGATAGAGCTTTCTTT

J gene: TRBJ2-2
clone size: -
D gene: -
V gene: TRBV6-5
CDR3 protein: CASTTGTHTGELFF
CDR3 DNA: TGTGCCAGCACAACGGGGACCCACACCGGGGAGCTGTTTTTT

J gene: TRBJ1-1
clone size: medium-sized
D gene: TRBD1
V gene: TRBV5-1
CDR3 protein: CASSFDRGRTEAFF
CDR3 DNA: TGCGCCAGCAGCTTCGACAGGGGGCGTACTGAAGCTTTCTTT

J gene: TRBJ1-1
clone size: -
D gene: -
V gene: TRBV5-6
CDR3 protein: CASIIGAGGTEAFF
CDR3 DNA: TGTGCCAGCATCATCGGGGCGGGGGGCACTGAAGCTTTCTTT